This T cell receptor beta chain was sequenced for a study of CD8 T cells in Susac syndrome. RNA in amounts of 0.5 to 1 ug was reverse transcribed with random hexamers. With immunoSEQ multiplex PCR, TCR beta CDR3 was amplified across 54 Vbeta and 13 Jbeta. Using its own MiXCR run on the immunoSEQ multiplex PCR reads, TCRdb lists one record per CDR3 protein. The table records 70,000 or so distinct CDR3 sequences, over 85% of them present only once. V lost 7 bases and J lost 4, with 27 bases in between. The germline V gene has CDR1 SGDLS and CDR2 YYNGEE. CDR3 size: 19 residues. The multiple sclerosis controls comprised treatment-naive patients whose relapsing-remitting disease was stable or active.

The gene calls are TRBV9 and TRBJ2-6; D may match TRBD1 or TRBD2 (5 bases each). This clonotype was obtained from a human donor with multiple sclerosis. Sequencing used CD8+ T cells from PBMCs. CDR3 in DNA: TGTGCCAGCTCGGGAAGAACAGGAGTCCTTTCTCTGGGGGCCAACGTCCTGACTTTC. Protein product: CASSGRTGVLSLGANVLTF.